The 21 T cell receptor beta chains below come from one sample, sequenced in a study of early T cells in non-severe SARS-CoV-2 infection (dated by TCRdb to the early 2020s). The library came from 5' RACE. Sequencing was performed on a NextSeq 500. In TCRdb, the public reads were trimmed at Q25 with fastp and aligned with MiXCR, with productive beta chains retained. Identical CDR3 proteins give one entry, which carries the most common genes and DNA. The sample profile shows fewer than 60,000 distinct CDR3 sequences; approximately 9% of them were found once. The leading ten clones occupy about 5.3% of the sample. This specimen consisted of whole blood, obtained at baseline. These receptor sequences come from an adult who was a healthcare worker with PCR-confirmed SARS-CoV-2 infection or an uninfected control (not recorded which).

There are many counts of this clonotype. V gene TRBV15 combines with J gene TRBJ1-2; TRBD1 is a possible D gene (6 bases). CDR3 size: 14 residues. Germline V lookup: CDR1 LNHNV, CDR2 YYDKDF (reference sequence). Deletions cut 3 bases from V and 4 bases from J, with 12 bases between. The CDR3 loop is CATSRGDTLYGYTF. Here the CDR3 DNA reads TGTGCCACCAGCAGGGGGGACACTCTCTATGGCTACACCTTC.

In this sample, this clonotype turned up many times. The chain combines TRBV7-9 with TRBJ2-1; tentative D call: TRBD1 (6 bases). The CDR3 runs to 15 residues. The germline V gene encodes CDR1 SEHNR and CDR2 FQNEAQ (reference sequence). V dropped 5 bases and J dropped 6 bases, with 17 bases sitting between them. CDR3: CASSKIRGNVNEQFF. CDR3 coding DNA: TGTGCCAGCAGCAAAATCAGGGGCAATGTCAATGAGCAGTTCTTC.

This sequence joins TRBV5-5 and TRBJ2-1, with no clear D. Between the trimmed V and J ends, which lost 4 bases and 2 bases, there was a span of 19 bases. CDR1 and CDR2 (germline): SGHKS, YYEKEE (reference sequence). The CDR3 has 17 residues. CDR3 sequence reads: CASSPTMDQRTYNEQFF. The CDR3 nucleotides are TGTGCCAGCAGCCCTACAATGGACCAGCGCACCTACAATGAGCAGTTCTTC. Looking up the rest from reference TRBV5-5 and TRBJ2-1 gives the full variable domain: DAGVTQSPTHLIKTRGQQVTLRCSPISGHKSVSWYQQVLGQGPQFIFQYYEKEERGRGNFPDRFSARQFPNYSSELNVNALLLGDSALYLCASSPTMDQRTYNEQFFGPGTRLTVL.

The chain has TRBV29-1 and TRBJ2-4; D is possibly TRBD2 (5 bases). The CDR3 contains 11 residues. The V and J ends lost 6 bases and 6 bases respectively, with 9 bases between them. The V gene's germline CDR1 is SQVTM and CDR2 ANQGSEA. The CDR3 protein is CSVEVTNIQYF. In DNA form, the CDR3 reads TGCAGCGTGGAGGTTACAAACATTCAGTACTTC.

In this sample, this clonotype turned up a few times. The chain uses TRBV4-3 and TRBJ2-5; TRBD1 might be the D (6 bases). CDR1 and CDR2 from the germline V gene are LGHNA and YSLEER. This CDR3 contains 16 residues. V was shortened by 1 base and J by 2 bases, with 14 bases between the two germline ends. In DNA form, the CDR3 reads TGCGCCAGCAGCCAAGGGGTTTTGGACAGACAAGAGACCCAGTACTTC. Protein: CASSQGVLDRQETQYF.

The V call is TRBV5-4, the J call TRBJ1-2; D is unresolved. V lost 4 bases and J lost 4, with 11 bases in between. The germline V gene encodes CDR1 SGHNT and CDR2 YYREEE (reference sequence). CDR3 length: 13 amino acids. CDR3 coding DNA: TGTGCCAGCAGCCTCCCGGCCCCCTATGGCTACACCTTC. Its translation: CASSLPAPYGYTF.

The sample holds a few counts of this clonotype. This chain joins TRBV7-4 and TRBJ1-2, with D unclear. Looked up from germline, CDR1 is SGHVT and CDR2 is SQSDAQ. The CDR3 sequence is 13 residues long. V lost 1 base to trimming and J lost 5 bases, with 8 bases between them. The chain's CDR3 is CASSLGYRYGYTF. CDR3 bases: TGTGCCAGCAGCTTAGGCTACAGATATGGCTACACCTTC.

This clonotype has just a few counts. The chain is built from TRBV5-1 and TRBJ2-5; 10 bases agree with TRBD2. The germline gives CDR1 SGHRS, CDR2 YFSETQ. V was clipped by 0 bases and J by 3 bases; unmatched bases: 8. The CDR3 contains 17 residues. The CDR3 nucleotides are TGCGCCAGCAGCTTGGGGTCTCTAGCGGGAGCGAAAGAGACCCAGTACTTC. It yields the protein CASSLGSLAGAKETQYF.

The chain couples TRBV7-9 to TRBJ1-2; the D is unclear. The germline V and J ends were trimmed by 11 bases and 3 bases, with 16 bases remaining between them. The CDR3 has 13 amino acids. Germline lookup yields CDR1 SEHNR and CDR2 FQNEAQ (reference sequence). In nucleotides, the CDR3 is TGTGCCGTCCGCCATCAGAGCGACTATGGCTACACCTTC. Its protein product is CAVRHQSDYGYTF.

This clonotype was counted between two and nine times. CDR3 amino acids: CASSSGQGDEQYF. The CDR3 nucleotides are TGTGCCAGCAGTTCAGGACAGGGTGACGAGCAGTACTTC. This chain connects TRBV6-1 to TRBJ2-7; 8 positions match TRBD1. Germline-derived CDR1 and CDR2 are MNHNS and SASEGT. Losses at the gene ends were 5 bases for V and 5 bases for J; bases not matched to a gene: 5. The CDR3 runs to 13 residues.

This clonotype showed up just a few times. This rearrangement joins TRBV3-1 to TRBJ1-2; tentative D call: TRBD1 (5 bases). The CDR3 spans 17 residues. The V end was cut by 0 bases, the J end by 4 bases, with 18 bases between. Germline CDR1 is LGHDT and CDR2 is YNNKEL (reference sequence). CDR3 sequence (DNA): TGTGCCAGCAGCCAAGACCTGCCTTTCGGGGGAGGCTATGGCTACACCTTC. It yields the protein CASSQDLPFGGGYGYTF. Supplemented by reference TRBV3-1 and TRBJ1-2, the full variable domain reads DTAVSQTPKYLVTQMGNDKSIKCEQNLGHDTMYWYKQDSKKFLKIMFSYNNKELIINETVPNRFSPKSPDKAHLNLHINSLELGDSAVYFCASSQDLPFGGGYGYTFGSGTRLTVV.

This clonotype has a handful of counts. The V call is TRBV14, the J call TRBJ2-7, with D maybe TRBD1 (6 bases). Germline values: CDR1 SGHDN, CDR2 FVKESK. The length of the CDR3 is 13 residues. V was cut by 7 bases and J by 7 bases, with 17 bases left in between. The CDR3, as DNA: TGTGCCAGCAAACCAACAGGGCGTGGGGAGCAGTACTTC. It is translated as CASKPTGRGEQYF.

In this sample, this clonotype turned up once. CDR3 in amino acids: CASSQKTRDYEQYF. In DNA form, the CDR3 reads TGCGCCAGCAGCCAGAAGACTAGAGACTACGAGCAGTACTTC. V is TRBV4-1 and J is TRBJ2-7, with TRBD2 as a possible D gene (6 bases). The V gene lost 3 bases and the J gene lost 3 bases, with 12 bases spanning the gap. The CDR3 has 14 residues. CDR1 and CDR2 from the germline V gene are MGHRA and YSYEKL.

This chain joins TRBV6-6 and TRBJ1-2; 12 bases match TRBD1. The CDR3 is 15 amino acids. Trimming removed 5 bases from V and 8 bases from J; junction bases left unmatched: 9. CDR1 and CDR2 (germline): MNHNY, SVGAGI (reference sequence). The CDR3 here is CASSPGQGAFEGYTF. CDR3 DNA: TGTGCCAGCAGTCCGGGACAGGGGGCGTTTGAAGGCTACACCTTC.

This clonotype was seen at least ten times. V and J are TRBV20-1 and TRBJ2-5; D is ambiguous. This CDR3 has 11 amino acids. Germline V gene lookup returns CDR1 DFQATT and CDR2 SNEGSKA (reference sequence). V gave up 3 bases and J gave up 3 bases, with 5 bases separating them. In DNA, the CDR3 is TGCAGTGCTAGCAGAGAAGAGACCCAGTACTTC. Its translation: CSASREETQYF.

This clonotype has only a few counts. The chain couples TRBV6-2 or TRBV6-3 to TRBJ2-6, with 9 bases aligning to TRBD1. Unmatched junction bases numbered 0, after V lost 6 bases and J lost 0 bases. The CDR3 is 15 residues long. The germline V gene has CDR1 MNHEY and CDR2 SVGEGT. The CDR3 DNA follows: TGTGCCAGCAGACAGGGGGCCTCTGGGGCCAACGTCCTGACTTTC. Its translation is CASRQGASGANVLTF.

The sample holds a few counts of this clonotype. The CDR3 protein is CATKRGNQLNTEAFF. CDR3 DNA sequence: TGTGCCACCAAGAGAGGGAATCAATTGAACACTGAAGCTTTCTTT. The J gene is TRBJ1-1, the V gene TRBV2; D not certain. The CDR3 totals 15 residues. The V end lost 10 bases, the J end lost 0 bases, and 18 bases lay between the germline ends. From germline, CDR1 is SNHLY and CDR2 FYNNEI.

Ten or more counts support this clonotype. The chain combines TRBV19 with TRBJ2-7; D is ambiguous. This CDR3 region has 14 residues. The germline V and J ends were trimmed by 7 bases and 0 bases, with 13 bases remaining between them. The germline CDR1 and CDR2 sequences are LNHDA and SQIVND (reference sequence). CDR3 sequence reads: CASTVRLGSYEQYF. CDR3 DNA sequence: TGTGCCAGTACCGTCCGGCTGGGCTCCTACGAGCAGTACTTC.

This clonotype was counted a few times. V is TRBV7-8 and J is TRBJ1-2; the D gene is possibly TRBD1 (5 bases). The V end was cut by 5 bases, the J end by 7 bases, with 23 bases between. Germline V gives CDR1 SGHVS, CDR2 FQNEAQ. This CDR3 spans 16 amino acids. CDR3 nucleotide sequence: TGTGCCAGCAGCCTAGTACAGGACCTTTTAACTGTTGGCTACACCTTC. Its translation is CASSLVQDLLTVGYTF.

This clonotype has just a few counts. The chain has TRBV10-2 and TRBJ2-5; D unclear. Germline loops: CDR1 WSHSY, CDR2 SAAADI. The CDR3 spans 12 residues. Trimming took off 0 bases at V and 4 bases at J, with 3 bases between the two ends. CDR3 in amino acids: CASSESGETQYF. DNA of the CDR3: TGCGCCAGCAGTGAGTCGGGAGAGACCCAGTACTTC.

The V call is TRBV6-1, the J call TRBJ2-1; D is possibly TRBD1 (5 bases). This CDR3 spans 17 amino acids. The germline V gene has CDR1 MNHNS and CDR2 SASEGT. V lost 5 bases and J lost 0, with 17 bases in between. The CDR3 here is CASSQIQAWGSYNEQFF. CDR3 sequence (DNA): TGTGCCAGCAGTCAGATACAGGCCTGGGGCTCCTACAATGAGCAGTTCTTC.